This T cell receptor (beta chain) derives from a study of OX40 agonist ivuxolimab in advanced cancers. In the study overall: An agonistic anti-OX40 (CD134) antibody, ivuxolimab, was used to treat the patients.

The repertoire was sequenced with immunoSEQ multiplex PCR; TCRdb's copy has only in-frame clones and lacks some. The sample has roughly 71,000 clones, about 85% seen once. Sequencing was performed on CD4+ or CD8+ T cells sorted from blood, taken in a trial of the OX40 agonist ivuxolimab. The source is an adult with an advanced solid tumor such as melanoma, head and neck, liver or kidney cancer.

CDR3 loop: CASSQGDRGVGTQYF. CDR3 coding DNA: TGCGCCAGCAGCCAAGGGGACAGGGGGGTGGGTACGCAGTATTTT. This chain joins TRBV4-3 and TRBJ2-3, with 11 bases aligning to TRBD1. CDR1 and CDR2 (germline): LGHNA, YSLEER. The V and J ends lost 1 base and 8 bases, in that order; junction bases with no gene match: 5. The CDR3 sequence is 15 residues long.